This T cell receptor (beta chain) derives from a study of blood T cell repertoires in COVID-19. On the study more broadly: Acute and convalescent COVID-19 samples came from the United States, Italy and Spain. T cells, B-cell-depleted T cells, or PBMCs supplied cDNA or gDNA.

Original analysis: Cell counts per sample came from amplifying reference gene primers. The data were produced by immunoSEQ multiplex PCR, yet TCRdb's version contains in-frame clones alone and is incomplete. V, J and clone size are taken as reported in that table, and D and trimming were inferred from the DNA itself. The table lists 90,000 to 100,000 clones, about 85% of them singletons. Germline CDR1 and CDR2: MDHEN and SYDVKM. This CDR3 is built from 14 residues. V shed 3 bases, J shed 3 bases, and the junction held 4 bases outside the gene matches. The sequence came from a human donor in a cohort sampled during active COVID-19. The chain couples TRBV28 to TRBJ1-2, with TRBD1 matching 7 bases. Sequencing was done on a sample of peripheral blood. The CDR3 coding sequence is TGTGCCAGCAGTTTCGGGACAGATTACTATGGCTACACCTTC. This codes for CASSFGTDYYGYTF.